What follows is one T cell receptor (beta chain) and its context. Other DNA sequences of this sample code for an identical CDR3. This entry belongs to a study of OX40 agonist ivuxolimab in advanced cancers. Here immunoSEQ multiplex PCR was the method, and the copy in TCRdb shows in-frame clones only, minus some. The table records around 70,000 clones, 80% to 90% of them present only once. Germline V gene sequence: CDR1 LNHNV, CDR2 YYDKDF (reference sequence). Trimming left V 0 bases short and J 2 bases short, with 3 bases between. CDR3 size: 13 residues. This rearrangement joins TRBV15 to TRBJ2-3, with unresolved D. The clonotype was recovered from an adult with an advanced solid tumor such as melanoma, head and neck, liver or kidney cancer. Specimen: CD4+ or CD8+ T cells sorted from blood, collected in a trial of the OX40 agonist ivuxolimab. The CDR3 is CATSRDPTDTQYF. The CDR3 DNA follows: TGTGCCACCAGCAGAGATCCCACAGATACGCAGTATTTT. The full variable domain, rest sourced from reference TRBV15 and TRBJ2-3, is DAMVIQNPRYQVTQFGKPVTLSCSQTLNHNVMYWYQQKSSQAPKLLFHYYDKDFNNEADTPDNFQSRRPNTSFCFLDIRSPGLGDTAMYLCATSRDPTDTQYFGPGTRLTVL.